Sequencing of this TCR beta chain was carried out in a study of human T cells and chemical hapten exposure. Study summary: Alopecia universalis, totalis or areata was present in patients who were mostly female. Per-sample TCR yields varied mainly from small pooled library volume differences. Study results and caveats: There was no change with DPC sensitization in TCRs above 1 in 1000 frequency. Clustering by CDR3 similarity yielded significantly more large clusters from expanded TCRs than controls.

This clonotype was detected ten times or more. Antigen: not known. Sample time point: patch test 2, 6 weeks after DPC sensitization. As to treatment: therapeutic diphenylcyclopropenone sensitization with weekly scalp DPC. With V trimmed by 7 bases and J by 5 bases, 6 bases remained unmatched. The length of the CDR3 is 14 residues. Per the germline V gene, CDR1 is MNHEY and CDR2 is SMNVEV (reference sequence). TCRdb recomputed calls from the RACE reads with MiXCR, one row per CDR3 protein. The sample shows about 84,000 distinct CDR3 sequences, about 10% of them seen only once. This TCR was recovered from a woman in her forties or fifties with alopecia areata. Some clones in this sample may be carry-over from other donors' samples. This specimen consisted of whole blood, obtained in connection with sensitization to the hapten diphenylcyclopropenone (DPC). The V call is TRBV27, the J call TRBJ2-2, with 8 bases identical to TRBD1. The CDR3 spells CASMRTGSTGELFF. The CDR3 region has the DNA TGTGCCAGCATGAGGACAGGGAGTACCGGGGAGCTGTTTTTT.